The T cell receptor (beta chain) described here comes from a study of cytomegalovirus exposure and HLA in healthy donors. The PCR was carried out with 60 Vbeta primers and 13 Jbeta primers. Generated by immunoSEQ multiplex PCR, the TCRdb table keeps only in-frame clones and is missing some. The data show 160,000 or so clones, with 70% to 80% seen just once and 4.3% held by the top ten. General study findings and limits: What a later analysis showed was that several of the most significant clusters appeared linked to common viral pathogens.

Turning to this clone: Its antigen is currently unknown.

The sample taken for sequencing was PBMCs. The TCR comes from a man aged 35-49 years in good health and CMV-seronegative.

CDR3 region: CASSQQGMNTEAFF. CDR3 sequence (DNA): TGTGCCAGCAGCCAACAGGGCATGAACACTGAAGCTTTCTTT. The rearrangement links TRBV14 to TRBJ1-1; D perhaps matches TRBD1 (5 bases). This CDR3 is 14 amino acids long. The V and J ends lost 2 bases and 0 bases respectively, with 7 bases between them. The germline CDR1 and CDR2 sequences are SGHDN and FVKESK.